These T cell receptor beta chains were read from a single sample in a study of shared clonotypes between healthy human individuals. Assay: immunoSEQ multiplex PCR; the TCRdb copy retains only in-frame clones and omits some. The top ten clones hold about 0.52% of a sample with more than 850,000 clones, 78% of them seen once. The sample comprised memory CD4+ T cells from PBMCs. These receptors came from a young man in good health. Some clones in this sample may be carry-over from other donors' samples. Both conserved end residues are part of each CDR3. D genes are given only for firm matches. The listing skips clone size in some rows; elsewhere it reads once, few, many or a size class.

>TRBV5-6|TRBJ1-1|TRBD1|-
CASSPQTRDRAFF
TGTGCCAGCAGCCCACAAACACGGGACAGAGCTTTCTTT
>TRBV29-1|TRBJ2-7|-|once
CSVGPAGIYEQYF
TGCAGCGTTGGGCCGGCCGGGATCTACGAGCAGTACTTC
>TRBV5-1|TRBJ2-6|-|-
CASSLVWGPGANVLTF
TGCGCCAGCAGCTTGGTTTGGGGGCCCGGGGCCAACGTCCTGACTTTC
>TRBV19|TRBJ2-3|-|-
CASRNPLTTSRDTQYF
TGTGCCAGTAGGAACCCCTTAACGACATCGAGAGATACGCAGTATTTT
>TRBV2|TRBJ2-1|-|few
CASSPAEGSYNEQFF
TGTGCCAGCAGTCCGGCGGAGGGATCCTACAATGAGCAGTTCTTC
>TRBV30|TRBJ1-2|-|-
CAWSVLVHGNGYTF
TGTGCCTGGAGTGTACTGGTTCACGGGAATGGCTACACCTTC
>TRBV28|TRBJ2-7|-|-
CASSNGGSYEQYF
TGTGCCAGCAGCAATGGGGGTTCCTACGAGCAGTACTTC
>TRBV25-1|TRBJ2-3|TRBD2|-
CASSESSGTDTQYF
TGTGCCAGCAGTGAATCAAGCGGGACCGATACGCAGTATTTT
>TRBV28|TRBJ1-5|TRBD1|-
CASRTRDRADYSNQPQHF
TGTGCCAGCAGGACCCGCGACAGGGCGGATTATAGCAATCAGCCCCAGCATTTT
>TRBV7-3|TRBJ2-5|TRBD1|-
CASSSIHSGQKYF
TGTGCCAGCAGCTCGATACACTCGGGACAGAAGTACTTC
>TRBV15|TRBJ1-4|TRBD1|many
CATSRRGTGEKLFF
TGTGCCACCAGCAGGAGGGGGACAGGTGAAAAACTGTTTTTT
>TRBV9|TRBJ1-2|-|-
CASSVGGNYGYTF
TGTGCCAGCAGTGTGGGGGGTAACTATGGCTACACCTTC
>TRBV2|TRBJ1-5|-|-
CASSRNLGFDQPQHF
TGTGCCAGCAGTAGGAACCTTGGATTCGATCAGCCCCAGCATTTT
>TRBV14|TRBJ2-1|-|-
CASSQDVEGDPFF
TGTGCCAGCAGCCAAGATGTCGAGGGAGACCCGTTCTTC
>TRBV5-1|TRBJ2-7|-|-
CASRVYPYEQYF
TGCGCCAGCAGAGTGTACCCCTACGAGCAGTACTTC
>TRBV28|TRBJ2-7|-|-
CASTDRTVSEQYF
TGTGCCAGCACCGACCGGACAGTCTCCGAGCAGTACTTC
>TRBV2|TRBJ2-7|TRBD1|-
CASSEQGVSYEQYF
TGTGCCAGCAGTGAGCAGGGGGTCTCCTACGAGCAGTACTTC
>TRBV7-9|TRBJ1-2|-|-
CASSSELYVGGYTF
TGTGCCAGCAGCTCAGAACTGTATGTAGGAGGCTACACCTTC
>TRBV20-1|TRBJ2-7|-|-
CSAGPSLSQYF
TGCAGTGCTGGACCTAGCCTGTCTCAGTACTTC
>TRBV28|TRBJ2-2|-|-
CASQGGTGELFF
TGTGCCAGTCAAGGGGGCACCGGGGAGCTGTTTTTT
>TRBV4-1|TRBJ2-1|TRBD2|-
CASSQGSLAGGPVGFF
TGCGCCAGCAGCCAAGGATCGCTAGCGGGAGGGCCGGTCGGGTTCTTC
>TRBV15|TRBJ2-3|TRBD1|-
CATSRSGQGYTDTQYF
TGTGCCACCAGCAGATCCGGACAGGGGTATACAGATACGCAGTATTTT
>TRBV6-4|TRBJ2-4|TRBD1|once
CASSRQGAINIQYF
TGTGCCAGCAGCCGACAGGGGGCAATAAACATTCAGTACTTC
>TRBV13|TRBJ2-7|-|-
CASSSLGAGYEQYF
TGTGCCAGCAGCTCCCTGGGGGCAGGCTACGAGCAGTACTTC
>TRBV4-1|TRBJ1-4|-|-
CASSQGRVTEKLFF
TGCGCCAGCAGCCAAGGAAGGGTAACTGAAAAACTGTTTTTT
>TRBV6-5|TRBJ2-7|-|-
CASTGGSYEQYF
TGTGCCAGCACCGGGGGCTCCTACGAGCAGTACTTC
>TRBV21-1|TRBJ1-2|-|-
CASSKVRDGYTF
TGTGCCAGCAGCAAAGTACGTGATGGCTACACCTTC
>TRBV4-3|TRBJ2-7|-|few
CASSLEGGGSYEQYF
TGCGCCAGCAGCCTAGAAGGGGGAGGATCCTACGAGCAGTACTTC
>TRBV20-1|TRBJ2-3|-|few
CSAPIGGTQYF
TGCAGTGCTCCAATCGGGGGTACGCAGTATTTT
>TRBV30|TRBJ1-3|-|many
CAWSVGATGSGNTIYF
TGTGCCTGGAGTGTGGGGGCTACAGGCTCTGGAAACACCATATATTTT
>TRBV30|TRBJ1-2|-|-
CAWSVNRLYGYTF
TGTGCCTGGAGTGTTAACAGACTCTATGGCTACACCTTC
>TRBV6-6|TRBJ2-7|-|-
CASSYASSLEQYF
TGTGCCAGCAGTTACGCCTCCTCCTTGGAGCAGTACTTC
>TRBV6-6|TRBJ2-7|-|many
CASSSIGHEQYF
TGTGCCAGCAGTTCAATAGGGCACGAGCAGTACTTC
>TRBV10-1|TRBJ2-3|TRBD2|-
CASSEWGTSGSTDTQYF
TGCGCCAGCAGTGAGTGGGGGACTAGCGGGAGCACAGATACGCAGTATTTT
>TRBV7-3|TRBJ2-3|-|-
CASSSNGRDTDTQYF
TGTGCCAGCAGCTCGAACGGACGGGACACAGATACGCAGTATTTT
>TRBV5-1|TRBJ1-1|-|-
CASSLAGGWNTEAFF
TGCGCCAGCAGCTTGGCGGGTGGGTGGAACACTGAAGCTTTCTTT
>TRBV7-2|TRBJ2-1|-|many
CASSLVGQREQFF
TGTGCCAGCAGCTTAGTCGGGCAGCGCGAGCAGTTCTTC
>TRBV28|TRBJ1-5|-|few
CASSLPPERGRGNQPQHF
TGTGCCAGCAGTTTACCTCCGGAACGGGGGCGAGGCAATCAGCCCCAGCATTTT
>TRBV10-2|TRBJ2-3|-|-
CASRLVGVADTQYF
TGCGCCAGCAGGCTAGTAGGAGTCGCAGATACGCAGTATTTT
>TRBV11-2|TRBJ2-3|TRBD2|-
CASSLEGVAGVTDTQYF
TGTGCCAGCAGCTTAGAGGGGGTAGCGGGGGTCACAGATACGCAGTATTTT
>TRBV6-5|TRBJ2-3|TRBD1|-
CASSYSPRGRSGTQYF
TGTGCCAGCAGTTACTCGCCCAGGGGGCGTAGTGGTACGCAGTATTTT
>TRBV5-4|TRBJ2-7|-|few
CASSETLSRSYEQYF
TGTGCCAGCAGCGAAACCCTGTCGCGCTCCTACGAGCAGTACTTC
>TRBV19|TRBJ2-1|-|-
CASRDGRADEQFF
TGTGCCAGCCGGGACGGCAGGGCCGATGAGCAGTTCTTC
>TRBV7-8|TRBJ2-2|TRBD2|-
CASRGREKGTGELFF
TGTGCCAGCAGGGGGCGGGAGAAGGGCACCGGGGAGCTGTTTTTT
>TRBV6-5|TRBJ1-2|-|-
CASTLDRRYGYTF
TGTGCCAGCACCTTAGACAGAAGATATGGCTACACCTTC
>TRBV5-4|TRBJ2-2|-|many
CASSSRSGNSPGELFF
TGTGCCAGCAGCTCGAGGAGCGGAAACTCTCCCGGGGAGCTGTTTTTT
>TRBV28|TRBJ1-5|-|once
CASSLLQGNQPQHF
TGTGCCAGCAGTTTACTCCAGGGCAATCAGCCCCAGCATTTT
>TRBV27|TRBJ1-4|-|-
CASGKIATNEKLFF
TGTGCCAGCGGCAAAATTGCAACTAATGAAAAACTGTTTTTT
>TRBV10-3|TRBJ2-7|-|-
CAIAFGGQTYEQYF
TGTGCCATCGCCTTCGGGGGACAGACCTACGAGCAGTACTTC
>TRBV2|TRBJ1-4|-|-
CASSDRGVTNEKLFF
TGTGCCAGCAGTGACAGGGGAGTAACTAATGAAAAACTGTTTTTT
>TRBV11-3|TRBJ2-5|TRBD2|-
CASSLGLAGEVAETQYF
TGTGCCAGCAGCTTAGGACTAGCGGGAGAGGTGGCAGAGACCCAGTACTTC